Below, 3 T cell receptor beta chains from the same sample are listed, as sequenced in a study of OX40 agonist ivuxolimab in advanced cancers. Profiling relied on immunoSEQ multiplex PCR, and the TCRdb table lists in-frame clones only, not all of them. The sample lists around 12,000 clones; approximately 74% were seen once. Sequencing used CD4+ or CD8+ T cells sorted from blood, obtained in a trial of the OX40 agonist ivuxolimab. These receptors were taken from an adult with an advanced solid tumor such as melanoma, head and neck, liver or kidney cancer.

V is TRBV19 and J is TRBJ1-5; possible D gene TRBD1, 5 bases. The CDR3 loop spans 13 amino acids. The V end lost 7 bases, the J end lost 7 bases, and 14 bases lay between the germline ends. Germline V CDR1 and CDR2: LNHDA, SQIVND (reference sequence). The CDR3 here is CASIGRGGQPQHF. In DNA, the CDR3 is TGTGCCAGTATCGGTAGGGGTGGACAGCCCCAGCATTTT.

This clone came up once. The CDR3 sequence: CSVDGTGAYNEQFF. The DNA for the CDR3 is TGCAGCGTTGATGGGACAGGGGCCTACAATGAGCAGTTCTTC. J is TRBJ2-1 and V is TRBV29-1, with TRBD1 matching 10 bases. The V gene end was trimmed by 3 bases and the J gene end by 2 bases; junction bases not matched to a gene: 1. Germline CDR1 SQVTM, CDR2 ANQGSEA. The CDR3 covers 14 residues.

The V and J genes are TRBV11-2 and TRBJ2-7, with D possibly TRBD2 on 5 matching bases. Trimming stripped 5 bases from V and 2 bases from J, with 13 bases between. This CDR3 has 14 amino acids. Germline V lookup: CDR1 SGHAT, CDR2 FQNNGV. CDR3 protein: CASSRLATTYEQYF. The CDR3 DNA follows: TGTGCCAGCAGCCGTCTAGCCACAACCTACGAGCAGTACTTC. The entire variable domain, with the rest obtained from reference TRBV11-2 and TRBJ2-7, is as follows: EAGVAQSPRYKIIEKRQSVAFWCNPISGHATLYWYQQILGQGPKLLIQFQNNGVVDDSQLPKDRFSAERLKGVDSTLKIQPAKLEDSAVYLCASSRLATTYEQYFGPGTRLTVT.